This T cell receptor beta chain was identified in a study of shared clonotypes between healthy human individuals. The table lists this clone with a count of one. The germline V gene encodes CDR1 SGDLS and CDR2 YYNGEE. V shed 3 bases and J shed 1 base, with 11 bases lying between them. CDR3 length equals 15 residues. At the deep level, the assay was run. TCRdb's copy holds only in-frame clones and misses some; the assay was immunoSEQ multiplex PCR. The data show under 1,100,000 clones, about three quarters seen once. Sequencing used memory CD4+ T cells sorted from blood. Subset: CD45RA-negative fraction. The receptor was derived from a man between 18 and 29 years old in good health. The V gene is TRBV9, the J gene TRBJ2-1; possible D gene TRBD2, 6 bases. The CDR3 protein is CASSALGGSYNEQFF. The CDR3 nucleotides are TGTGCCAGCAGCGCCCTTGGGGGGTCCTACAATGAGCAGTTCTTC.